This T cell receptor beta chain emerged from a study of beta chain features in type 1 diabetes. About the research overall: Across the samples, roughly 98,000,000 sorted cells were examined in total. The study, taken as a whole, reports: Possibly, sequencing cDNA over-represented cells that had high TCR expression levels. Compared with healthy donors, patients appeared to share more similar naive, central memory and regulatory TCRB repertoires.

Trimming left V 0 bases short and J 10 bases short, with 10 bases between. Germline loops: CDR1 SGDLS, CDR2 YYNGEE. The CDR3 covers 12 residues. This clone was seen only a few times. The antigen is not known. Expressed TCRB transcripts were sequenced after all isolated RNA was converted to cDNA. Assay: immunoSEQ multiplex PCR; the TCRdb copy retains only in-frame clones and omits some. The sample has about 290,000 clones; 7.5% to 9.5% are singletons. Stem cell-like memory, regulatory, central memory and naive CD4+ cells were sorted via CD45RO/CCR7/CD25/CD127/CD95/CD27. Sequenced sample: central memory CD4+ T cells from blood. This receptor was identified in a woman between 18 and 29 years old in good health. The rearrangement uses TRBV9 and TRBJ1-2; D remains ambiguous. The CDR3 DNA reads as TGTGCCAGCAGCGTAGGAGTAGGTGACTACACCTTC. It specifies CASSVGVGDYTF.